The entry below gives a single TCR beta chain sequence along with its context. Method: immunoSEQ multiplex PCR; TCRdb's copy keeps in-frame clones and lacks some. The table lists around 150,000 clones, around 89% of them singletons, with approximately 3% in the top ten. The J segment lost 0 bases and the V segment lost 4 bases, leaving 5 bases of the junction unmatched. This CDR3 is built from 16 residues. CDR1 is MDHEN and CDR2 is SYDVKM in the germline V gene. This entry comes from a study of blood T cell repertoires in COVID-19. The receptor comes from a man aged 60 to 75 with acute or convalescent COVID-19. Sequences were obtained from peripheral blood. This chain connects TRBV28 to TRBJ1-2; 10 bases agree with TRBD1. The CDR3 is CASSSMGQGTNYGYTF. CDR3 coding DNA: TGTGCCAGCAGTTCAATGGGACAGGGGACTAACTATGGCTACACCTTC.